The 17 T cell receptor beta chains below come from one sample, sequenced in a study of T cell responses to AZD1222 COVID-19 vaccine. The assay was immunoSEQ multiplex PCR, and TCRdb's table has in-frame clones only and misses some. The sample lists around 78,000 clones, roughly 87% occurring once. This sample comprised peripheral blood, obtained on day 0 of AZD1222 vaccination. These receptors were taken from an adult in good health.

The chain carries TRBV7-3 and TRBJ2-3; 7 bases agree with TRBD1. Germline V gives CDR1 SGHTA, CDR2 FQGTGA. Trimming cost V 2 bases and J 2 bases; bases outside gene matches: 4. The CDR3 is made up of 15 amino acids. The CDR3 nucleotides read TGTGCCAGCAGCTTAGCCGGACAGGCCACAGATACGCAGTATTTT. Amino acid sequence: CASSLAGQATDTQYF. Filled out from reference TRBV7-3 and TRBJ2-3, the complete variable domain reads GAGVSQTPSNKVTEKGKYVELRCDPISGHTALYWYRQSLGQGPEFLIYFQGTGAADDSGLPNDRFFAVRPEGSVSTLKIQRTERGDSAVYLCASSLAGQATDTQYFGPGTRLTVL.

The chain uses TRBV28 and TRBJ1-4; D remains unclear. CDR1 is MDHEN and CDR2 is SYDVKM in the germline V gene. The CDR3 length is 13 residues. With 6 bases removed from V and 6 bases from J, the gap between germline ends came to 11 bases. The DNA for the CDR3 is TGTGCCAGCAGCCCCCTGGCAGATGAAAAACTGTTTTTT. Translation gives CASSPLADEKLFF. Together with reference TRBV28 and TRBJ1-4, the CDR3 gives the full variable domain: DVKVTQSSRYLVKRTGEKVFLECVQDMDHENMFWYRQDPGLGLRLIYFSYDVKMKEKGDIPEGYSVSREKKERFSLILESASTNQTSMYLCASSPLADEKLFFGSGTQLSVL.

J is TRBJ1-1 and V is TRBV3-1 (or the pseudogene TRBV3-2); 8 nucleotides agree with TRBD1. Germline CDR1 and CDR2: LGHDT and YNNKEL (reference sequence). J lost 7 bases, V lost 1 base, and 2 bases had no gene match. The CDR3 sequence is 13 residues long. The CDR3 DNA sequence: TGTGCCAGCAGCCAAGGGGACAGGTTTGAAGCTTTCTTT. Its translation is CASSQGDRFEAFF.

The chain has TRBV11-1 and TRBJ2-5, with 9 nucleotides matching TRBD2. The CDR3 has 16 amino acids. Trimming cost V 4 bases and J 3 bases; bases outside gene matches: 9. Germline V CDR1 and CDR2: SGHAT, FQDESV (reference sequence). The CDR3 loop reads CASSSGLIAGEETQYF. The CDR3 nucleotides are TGTGCCAGCAGCTCCGGGCTGATAGCGGGAGAAGAGACCCAGTACTTC. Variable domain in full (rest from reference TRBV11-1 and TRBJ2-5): EAEVAQSPRYKITEKSQAVAFWCDPISGHATLYWYRQILGQGPELLVQFQDESVVDDSQLPKDRFSAERLKGVDSTLKIQPAELGDSAMYLCASSSGLIAGEETQYFGPGTRLLVL.

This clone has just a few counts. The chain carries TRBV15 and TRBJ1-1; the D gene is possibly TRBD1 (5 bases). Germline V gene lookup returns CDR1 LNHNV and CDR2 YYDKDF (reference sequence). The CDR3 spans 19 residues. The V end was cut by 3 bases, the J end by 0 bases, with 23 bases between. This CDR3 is CATSRGRWGEDPMNTEAFF. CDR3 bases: TGTGCCACCAGCAGGGGGAGGTGGGGGGAAGACCCCATGAACACTGAAGCTTTCTTT.

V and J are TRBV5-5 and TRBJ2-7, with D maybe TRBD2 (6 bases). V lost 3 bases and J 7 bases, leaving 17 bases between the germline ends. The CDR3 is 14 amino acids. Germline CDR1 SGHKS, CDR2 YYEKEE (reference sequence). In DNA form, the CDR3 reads TGTGCCAGCAGCTCGTACGGGAGTACGAAAGAGCAGTACTTC. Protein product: CASSSYGSTKEQYF.

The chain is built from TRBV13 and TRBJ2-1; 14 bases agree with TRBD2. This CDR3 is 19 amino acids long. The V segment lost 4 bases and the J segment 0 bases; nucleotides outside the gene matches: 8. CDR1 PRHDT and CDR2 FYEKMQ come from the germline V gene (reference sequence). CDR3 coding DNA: TGTGCCAGCAGCTCCCCTGGAGGGACTAGCGGGAGCTCCTACAATGAGCAGTTCTTC. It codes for CASSSPGGTSGSSYNEQFF.

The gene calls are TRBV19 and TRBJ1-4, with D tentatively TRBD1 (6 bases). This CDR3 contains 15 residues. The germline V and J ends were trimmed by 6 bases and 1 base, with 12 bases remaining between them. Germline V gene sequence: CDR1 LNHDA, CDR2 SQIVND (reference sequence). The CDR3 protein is CASRTQGRTNEKLFF. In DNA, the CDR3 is TGTGCCAGTAGGACACAGGGCCGAACTAATGAAAAACTGTTTTTT.

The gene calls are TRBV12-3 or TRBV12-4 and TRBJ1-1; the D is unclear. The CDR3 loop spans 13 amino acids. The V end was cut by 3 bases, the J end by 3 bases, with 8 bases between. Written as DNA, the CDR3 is TGTGCCAGCAGTTTTGCCCAGCACACTGAAGCTTTCTTT. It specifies CASSFAQHTEAFF.

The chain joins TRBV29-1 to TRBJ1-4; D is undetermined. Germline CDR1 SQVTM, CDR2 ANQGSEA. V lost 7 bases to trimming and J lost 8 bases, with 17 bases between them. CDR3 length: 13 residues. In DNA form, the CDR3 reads TGCAGCGCCCTGGGGAGGGTTCGAGAAAAACTGTTTTTT. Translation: CSALGRVREKLFF.

This chain's CDR3 is CASSIASGTYEQYF. CDR3 coding DNA: TGTGCCAGCAGCATCGCTAGCGGTACCTACGAGCAGTACTTC. This chain joins TRBV5-8 and TRBJ2-7; 7 positions match TRBD2. This CDR3 region has 14 residues. The V and J ends lost 4 bases and 2 bases, in that order; junction bases with no gene match: 6. CDR1 is SGHTS, CDR2 YDEGEE, per germline. Combining the CDR3 with reference TRBV5-8 and TRBJ2-7 gives the whole variable domain EAGVTQSPTHLIKTRGQQATLRCSPISGHTSVYWYQQALGLGLQFLLWYDEGEERNRGNFPPRFSGRQFPNYSSELNVNALELEDSALYLCASSIASGTYEQYFGPGTRLTVT.

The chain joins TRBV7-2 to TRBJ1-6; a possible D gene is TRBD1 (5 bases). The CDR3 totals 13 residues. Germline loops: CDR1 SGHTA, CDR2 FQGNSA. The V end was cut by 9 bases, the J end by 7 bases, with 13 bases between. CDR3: CASKKGRNSPLHF. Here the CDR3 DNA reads TGTGCCAGTAAAAAGGGGCGGAATTCACCCCTCCACTTT.

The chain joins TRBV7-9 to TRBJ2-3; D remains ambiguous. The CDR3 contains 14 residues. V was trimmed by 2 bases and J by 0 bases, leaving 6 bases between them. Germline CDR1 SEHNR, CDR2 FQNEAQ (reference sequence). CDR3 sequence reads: CASSLSVSTDTQYF. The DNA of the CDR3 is TGTGCCAGCAGCTTATCAGTAAGCACAGATACGCAGTATTTT.

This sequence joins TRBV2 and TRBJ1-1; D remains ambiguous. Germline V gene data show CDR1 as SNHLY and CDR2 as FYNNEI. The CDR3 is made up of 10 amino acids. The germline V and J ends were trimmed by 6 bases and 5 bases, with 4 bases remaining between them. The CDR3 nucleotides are TGTGCCAGCAGCGGAACTGAAGCTTTCTTT. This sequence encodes CASSGTEAFF.

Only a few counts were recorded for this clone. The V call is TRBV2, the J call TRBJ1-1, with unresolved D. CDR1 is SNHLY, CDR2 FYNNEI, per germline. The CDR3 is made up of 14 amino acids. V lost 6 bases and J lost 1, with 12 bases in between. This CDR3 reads CASSLRGGNTEAFF. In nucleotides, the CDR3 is TGTGCCAGCAGCCTCCGTGGCGGGAACACTGAAGCTTTCTTT.

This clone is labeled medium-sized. The CDR3 spells CASSQRVPYEQYF. Here the CDR3 DNA reads TGTGCCAGCAGCCAGCGGGTTCCCTACGAGCAGTACTTC. This rearrangement joins TRBV3-1 (or the pseudogene TRBV3-2) to TRBJ2-7; a possible D gene is TRBD2 (5 bases). This CDR3 is 13 amino acids long. V was trimmed by 3 bases and J by 2 bases, leaving 8 bases between them. Germline CDR1 LGHDT, CDR2 YNNKEL (reference sequence).

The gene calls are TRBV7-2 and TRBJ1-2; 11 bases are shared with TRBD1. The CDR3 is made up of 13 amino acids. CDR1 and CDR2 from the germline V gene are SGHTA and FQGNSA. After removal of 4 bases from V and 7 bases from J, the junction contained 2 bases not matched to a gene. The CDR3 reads CASSSGTGGGYTF. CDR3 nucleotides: TGTGCCAGCAGCTCCGGGACAGGGGGTGGCTACACCTTC.